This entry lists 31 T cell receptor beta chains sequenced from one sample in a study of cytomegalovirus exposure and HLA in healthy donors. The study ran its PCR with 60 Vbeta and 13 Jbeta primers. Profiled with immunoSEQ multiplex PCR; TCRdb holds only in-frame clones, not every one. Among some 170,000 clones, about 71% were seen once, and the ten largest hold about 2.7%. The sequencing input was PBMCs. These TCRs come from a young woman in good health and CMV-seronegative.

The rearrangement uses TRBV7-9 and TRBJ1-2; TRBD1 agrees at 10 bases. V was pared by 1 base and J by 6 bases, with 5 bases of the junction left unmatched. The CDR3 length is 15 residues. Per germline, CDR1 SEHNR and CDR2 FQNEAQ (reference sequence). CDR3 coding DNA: TGTGCCAGCAGCTTAGTCGTCGGACAGGGGGATGGCTACACCTTC. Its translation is CASSLVVGQGDGYTF. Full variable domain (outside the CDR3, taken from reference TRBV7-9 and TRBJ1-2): DTGVSQNPRHKITKRGQNVTFRCDPISEHNRLYWYRQTLGQGPEFLTYFQNEAQLEKSRLLSDRFSAERPKGSFSTLEIQRTEQGDSAMYLCASSLVVGQGDGYTFGSGTRLTVV.

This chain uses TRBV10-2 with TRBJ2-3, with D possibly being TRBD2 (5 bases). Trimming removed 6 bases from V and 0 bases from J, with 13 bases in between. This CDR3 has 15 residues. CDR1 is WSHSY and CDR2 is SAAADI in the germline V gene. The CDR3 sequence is CASSVAGLSTDTQYF. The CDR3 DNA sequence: TGCGCCAGCAGCGTGGCGGGCTTAAGCACAGATACGCAGTATTTT.

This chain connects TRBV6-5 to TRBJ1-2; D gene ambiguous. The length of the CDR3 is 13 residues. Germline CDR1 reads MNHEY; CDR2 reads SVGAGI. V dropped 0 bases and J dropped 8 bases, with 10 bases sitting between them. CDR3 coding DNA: TGTGCCAGCAGTTACTCGAAGGAGAGCGGCTACACCTTC. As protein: CASSYSKESGYTF.

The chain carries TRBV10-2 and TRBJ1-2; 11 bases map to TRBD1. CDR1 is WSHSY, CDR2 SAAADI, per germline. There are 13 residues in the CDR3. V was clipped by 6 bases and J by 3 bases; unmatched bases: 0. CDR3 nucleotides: TGCGCCAGCAGGGGACAGGGGGACTATGGCTACACCTTC. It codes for CASRGQGDYGYTF.

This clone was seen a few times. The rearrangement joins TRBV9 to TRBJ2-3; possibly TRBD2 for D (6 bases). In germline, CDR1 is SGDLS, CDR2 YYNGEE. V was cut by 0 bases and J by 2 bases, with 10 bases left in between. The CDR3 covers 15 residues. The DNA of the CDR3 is TGTGCCAGCAGCGTAGGTCGGGGGTACACAGATACGCAGTATTTT. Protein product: CASSVGRGYTDTQYF.

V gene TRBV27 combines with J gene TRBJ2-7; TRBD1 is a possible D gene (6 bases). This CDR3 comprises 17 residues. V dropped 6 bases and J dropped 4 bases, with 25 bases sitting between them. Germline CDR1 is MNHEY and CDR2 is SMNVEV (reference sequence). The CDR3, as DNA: TGTGCCAGCAGCCTTAATTCCCCCCTGACAGGTTTTTACGAGCAGTACTTC. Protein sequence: CASSLNSPLTGFYEQYF.

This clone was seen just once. CDR3 nucleotide sequence: TGTGCCAGCAGTTCCCATAGCGGGATCTACGAGCAGTACTTC. As protein: CASSSHSGIYEQYF. The V and J genes are TRBV6-6 and TRBJ2-7, with 8 bases aligning to TRBD2. The CDR3 is 14 residues long. The germline CDR1 and CDR2 sequences are MNHNY and SVGAGI (reference sequence). With 4 bases clipped from V and 3 bases from J, the junction kept 5 bases outside the gene matches.

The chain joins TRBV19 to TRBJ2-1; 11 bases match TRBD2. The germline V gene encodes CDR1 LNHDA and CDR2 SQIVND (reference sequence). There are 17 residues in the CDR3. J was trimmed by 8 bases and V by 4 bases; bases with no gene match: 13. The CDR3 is CASSNPSSGRRSDEQFF. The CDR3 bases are TGTGCCAGTAGTAACCCTTCTAGCGGGAGGAGGAGCGATGAGCAGTTCTTC.

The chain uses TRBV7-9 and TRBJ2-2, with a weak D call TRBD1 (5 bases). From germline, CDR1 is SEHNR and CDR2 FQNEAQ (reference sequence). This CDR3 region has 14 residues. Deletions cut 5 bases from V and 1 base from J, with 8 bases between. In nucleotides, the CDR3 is TGTGCCAGCAGCCTCAGGGAGAACACCGGGGAGCTGTTTTTT. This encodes CASSLRENTGELFF.

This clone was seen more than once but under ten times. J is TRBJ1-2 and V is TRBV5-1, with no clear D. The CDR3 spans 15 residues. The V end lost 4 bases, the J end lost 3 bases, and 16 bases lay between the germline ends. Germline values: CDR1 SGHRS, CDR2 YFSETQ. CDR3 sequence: CASSPVRWMDYGYTF. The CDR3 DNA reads TGCGCCAGCAGCCCGGTGAGGTGGATGGACTATGGCTACACCTTC.

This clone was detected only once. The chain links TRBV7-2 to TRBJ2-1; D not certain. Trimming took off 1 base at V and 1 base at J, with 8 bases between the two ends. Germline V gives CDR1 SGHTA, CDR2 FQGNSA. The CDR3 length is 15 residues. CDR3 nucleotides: TGTGCCAGCAGCTTAGGCAGCAGGTCCTACAATGAGCAGTTCTTC. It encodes CASSLGSRSYNEQFF.

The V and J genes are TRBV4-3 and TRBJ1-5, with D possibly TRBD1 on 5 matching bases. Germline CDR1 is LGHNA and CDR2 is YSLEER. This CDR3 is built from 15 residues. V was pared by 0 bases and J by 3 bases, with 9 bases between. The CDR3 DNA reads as TGCGCCAGCAGCCAAGATGGGGGGGACAATCAGCCCCAGCATTTT. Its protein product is CASSQDGGDNQPQHF.

This CDR3 reads CASSLEGDSSYEQYF. The CDR3 nucleotides read TGTGCCAGCAGCTTAGAAGGGGACAGCTCCTACGAGCAGTACTTC. The V and J genes are TRBV7-6 and TRBJ2-7, with 7 bases that match TRBD1. This CDR3 is 15 amino acids long. Germline CDR1 is SGHVS and CDR2 is FNYEAQ. J lost 0 bases, V lost 1 base, and 3 bases had no gene match.

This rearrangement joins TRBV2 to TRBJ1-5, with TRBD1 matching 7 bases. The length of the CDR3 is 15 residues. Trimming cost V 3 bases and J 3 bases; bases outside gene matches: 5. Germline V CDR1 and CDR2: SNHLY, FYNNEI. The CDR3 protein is CASSDKDRNNQPQHF. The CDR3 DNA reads TGTGCCAGCAGTGATAAGGACAGGAACAATCAGCCCCAGCATTTT.

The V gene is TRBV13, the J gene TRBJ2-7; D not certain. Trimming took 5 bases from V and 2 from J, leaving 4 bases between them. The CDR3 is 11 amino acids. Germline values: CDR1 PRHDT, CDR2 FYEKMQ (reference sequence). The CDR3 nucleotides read TGTGCCAGCAGCCACACCTACGAGCAGTACTTC. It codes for CASSHTYEQYF.

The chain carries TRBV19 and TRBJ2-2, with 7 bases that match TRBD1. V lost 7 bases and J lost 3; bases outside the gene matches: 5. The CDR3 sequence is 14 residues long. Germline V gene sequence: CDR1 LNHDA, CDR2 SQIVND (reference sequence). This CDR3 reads CASTLGTDTGELFF. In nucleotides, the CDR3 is TGTGCCAGTACCTTAGGGACAGACACCGGGGAGCTGTTTTTT.

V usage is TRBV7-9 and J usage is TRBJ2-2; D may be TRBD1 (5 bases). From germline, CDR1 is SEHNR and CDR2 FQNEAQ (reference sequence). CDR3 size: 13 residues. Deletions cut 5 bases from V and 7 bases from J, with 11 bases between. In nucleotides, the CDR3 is TGTGCCAGCAGCCCGCAGGGCGACGGGGAGCTGTTTTTT. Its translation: CASSPQGDGELFF.

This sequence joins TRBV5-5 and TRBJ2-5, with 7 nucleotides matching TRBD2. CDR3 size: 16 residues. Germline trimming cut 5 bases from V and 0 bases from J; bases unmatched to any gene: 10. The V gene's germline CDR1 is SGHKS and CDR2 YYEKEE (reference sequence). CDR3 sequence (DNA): TGTGCCAGCAGTCCAGGTGGCGGGAGAAACCAAGAGACCCAGTACTTC. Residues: CASSPGGGRNQETQYF.

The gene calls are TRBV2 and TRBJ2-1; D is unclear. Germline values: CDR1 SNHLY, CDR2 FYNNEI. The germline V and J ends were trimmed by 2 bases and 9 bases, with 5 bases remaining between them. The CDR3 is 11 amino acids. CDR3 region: CASSEYIEQFF. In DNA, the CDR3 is TGTGCCAGCAGTGAATATATTGAGCAGTTCTTC. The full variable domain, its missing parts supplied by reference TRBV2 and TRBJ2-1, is EPEVTQTPSHQVTQMGQEVILRCVPISNHLYFYWYRQILGQKVEFLVSFYNNEISEKSEIFDDQFSVERPDGSNFTLKIRSTKLEDSAMYFCASSEYIEQFFGPGTRLTVL.

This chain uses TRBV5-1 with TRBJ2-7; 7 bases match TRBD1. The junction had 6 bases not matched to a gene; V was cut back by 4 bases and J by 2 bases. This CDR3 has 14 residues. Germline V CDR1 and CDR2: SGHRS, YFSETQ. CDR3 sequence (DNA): TGCGCCAGCAGCATAAGGACAGGAACCTACGAGCAGTACTTC. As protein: CASSIRTGTYEQYF.

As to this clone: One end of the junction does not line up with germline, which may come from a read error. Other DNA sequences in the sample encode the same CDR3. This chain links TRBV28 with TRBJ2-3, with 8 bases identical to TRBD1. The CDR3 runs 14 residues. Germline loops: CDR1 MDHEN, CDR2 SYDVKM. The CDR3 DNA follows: TGCGCCAGCAGGAGGACAGGGCTCACAGATACGCAGTATTTT. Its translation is CASRRTGLTDTQYF.

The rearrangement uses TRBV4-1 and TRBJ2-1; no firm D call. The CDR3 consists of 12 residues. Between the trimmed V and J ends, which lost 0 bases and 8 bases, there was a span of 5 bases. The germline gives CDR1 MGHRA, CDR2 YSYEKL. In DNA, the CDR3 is TGCGCCAGCAGCCAAGATAGATATGAGCAGTTCTTC. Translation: CASSQDRYEQFF.

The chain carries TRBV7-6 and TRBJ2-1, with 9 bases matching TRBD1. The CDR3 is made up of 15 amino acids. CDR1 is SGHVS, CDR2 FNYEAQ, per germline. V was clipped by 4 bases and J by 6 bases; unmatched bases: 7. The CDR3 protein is CASSSPGQGTNEQFF. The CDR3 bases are TGTGCCAGCAGCTCTCCGGGACAGGGAACCAATGAGCAGTTCTTC.

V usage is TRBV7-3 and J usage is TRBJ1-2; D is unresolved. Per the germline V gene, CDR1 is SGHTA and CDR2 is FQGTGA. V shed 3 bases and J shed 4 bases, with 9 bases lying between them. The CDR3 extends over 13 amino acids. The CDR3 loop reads CASSFGSGYGYTF. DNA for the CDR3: TGTGCCAGCAGCTTTGGTAGCGGCTATGGCTACACCTTC.

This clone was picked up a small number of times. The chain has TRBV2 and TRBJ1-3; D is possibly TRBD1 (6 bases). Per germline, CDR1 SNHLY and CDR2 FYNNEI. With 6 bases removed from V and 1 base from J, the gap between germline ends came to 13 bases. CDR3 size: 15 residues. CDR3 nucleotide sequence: TGTGCCAGCAGACGACAGGTGCGTTCTGGAAACACCATATATTTT. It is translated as CASRRQVRSGNTIYF.

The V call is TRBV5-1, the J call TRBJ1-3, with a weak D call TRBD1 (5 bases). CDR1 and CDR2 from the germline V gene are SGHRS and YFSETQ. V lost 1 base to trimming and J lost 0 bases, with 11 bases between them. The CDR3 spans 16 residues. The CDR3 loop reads CASSLWQGYSGNTIYF. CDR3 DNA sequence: TGCGCCAGCAGCTTGTGGCAGGGCTACTCTGGAAACACCATATATTTT.

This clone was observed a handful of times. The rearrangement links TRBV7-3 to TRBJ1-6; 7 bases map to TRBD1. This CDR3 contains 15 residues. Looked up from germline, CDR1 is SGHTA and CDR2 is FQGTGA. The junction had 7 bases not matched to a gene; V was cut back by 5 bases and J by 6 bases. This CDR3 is CASSLDRAINSPLHF. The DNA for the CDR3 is TGTGCCAGCAGCCTCGACAGGGCTATTAATTCACCCCTCCACTTT.

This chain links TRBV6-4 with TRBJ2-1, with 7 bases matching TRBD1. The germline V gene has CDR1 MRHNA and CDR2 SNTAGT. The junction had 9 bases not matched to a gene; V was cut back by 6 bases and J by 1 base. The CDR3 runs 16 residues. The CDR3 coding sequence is TGTGCCAGCAGGGACAGGATTGAGAGGTCCTACAATGAGCAGTTCTTC. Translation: CASRDRIERSYNEQFF.

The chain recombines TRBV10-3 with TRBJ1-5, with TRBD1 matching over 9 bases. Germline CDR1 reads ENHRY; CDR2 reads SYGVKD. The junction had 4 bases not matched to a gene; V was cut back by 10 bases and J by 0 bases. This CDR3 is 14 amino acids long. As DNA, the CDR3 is TGTGCCAGCGGGACAGGGTATAGCAATCAGCCCCAGCATTTT. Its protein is CASGTGYSNQPQHF.

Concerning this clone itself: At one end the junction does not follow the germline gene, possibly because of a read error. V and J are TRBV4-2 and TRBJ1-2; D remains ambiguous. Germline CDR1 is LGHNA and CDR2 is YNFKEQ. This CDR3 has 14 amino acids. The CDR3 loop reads CASSQENSLYGYPF. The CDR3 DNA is TGTGCCAGCAGCCAAGAGAACAGTCTCTATGGCTACCCCTTC.

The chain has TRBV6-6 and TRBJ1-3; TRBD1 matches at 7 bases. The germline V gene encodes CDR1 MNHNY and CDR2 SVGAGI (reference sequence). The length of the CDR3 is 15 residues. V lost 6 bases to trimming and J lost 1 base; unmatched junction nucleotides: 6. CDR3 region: CASSRQGLSGNTIYF. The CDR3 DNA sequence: TGTGCCAGCAGCCGACAGGGACTTTCTGGAAACACCATATATTTT.